Listed below are T cell receptor beta chains from one sample, sequenced in a study of human T cells and chemical hapten exposure. TCRdb ran MiXCR on the RACE reads and lists one entry per CDR3 protein. Among roughly 69,000 distinct CDR3 sequences listed, approximately 11% were seen once. The specimen comprised whole blood, sampled in connection with sensitization to the hapten diphenylcyclopropenone (DPC). These receptors all come from a woman aged 25 to 39 with alopecia areata. Some clones in this sample may be carry-over from other donors' samples. CDR3s include the opening cysteine and the closing phenylalanine or tryptophan. D genes are given only for firm matches. Only part of the rows carry a size: once, few, many, or a class if the clone is expanded.

J: TRBJ2-7
size: many
V: TRBV6-6
D: NA
CDR3: CASSSGTLPYEQYF
DNA: TGTGCCAGCAGCTCCGGGACGTTACCCTACGAGCAGTACTTC

J: TRBJ2-3
size: NA
V: TRBV29-1
D: NA
CDR3: CSVARTADGDTQYF
DNA: TGCAGCGTCGCGCGGACAGCCGATGGGGATACGCAGTATTTT

J: TRBJ2-2
size: NA
V: TRBV12-3/TRBV12-4
D: NA
CDR3: CASSRKTGNTGELFF
DNA: TGTGCCAGCAGCCGAAAGACAGGAAACACCGGGGAGCTGTTTTTT

J: TRBJ1-1
size: few
V: TRBV4-3
D: NA
CDR3: CASSQDQGISEAFF
DNA: TGCGCCAGCAGCCAAGATCAAGGGATCTCTGAAGCTTTCTTT

J: TRBJ1-5
size: many
V: TRBV28
D: NA
CDR3: CASTDRGNQPQHF
DNA: TGTGCCAGTACGGACAGAGGAAATCAGCCCCAGCATTTT

J: TRBJ1-1
size: many
V: TRBV5-1
D: NA
CDR3: CASSGKGVTEAFF
DNA: TGCGCCAGCAGCGGCAAAGGGGTGACCGAAGCTTTCTTT

J: TRBJ2-1
size: NA
V: TRBV11-3
D: TRBD1
CDR3: CATEGAGNEQFF
DNA: TGTGCCACCGAGGGGGCTGGCAATGAGCAGTTCTTC

J: TRBJ2-1
size: few
V: TRBV5-5
D: NA
CDR3: CASSLFGTPGENEQFF
DNA: TGTGCCAGCAGCTTGTTCGGGACACCGGGTGAGAATGAGCAGTTCTTC

J: TRBJ2-4
size: NA
V: TRBV15
D: TRBD1
CDR3: CATSREHGTGIAKNIQYF
DNA: TGTGCCACCAGCAGAGAACACGGGACAGGGATAGCCAAAAACATTCAGTACTTC

J: TRBJ2-1
size: NA
V: TRBV18
D: NA
CDR3: CASSRQSYNEQFF
DNA: TGTGCCAGCTCACGGCAATCCTACAATGAGCAGTTCTTC

J: TRBJ1-1
size: many
V: TRBV4-3
D: TRBD1
CDR3: CASSQDPQGATEAFF
DNA: TGCGCCAGCAGCCAAGATCCCCAGGGGGCCACTGAAGCTTTCTTT

J: TRBJ2-2
size: few
V: TRBV7-6
D: NA
CDR3: CASTQNEVAGELFF
DNA: TGTGCCAGCACTCAGAACGAGGTGGCCGGGGAGCTGTTTTTT

J: TRBJ1-4
size: many
V: TRBV5-1
D: NA
CDR3: CASSTRGDEKLFF
DNA: TGCGCCAGCAGCACTAGGGGGGACGAAAAACTGTTTTTT

J: TRBJ2-4
size: NA
V: TRBV7-2
D: NA
CDR3: CASSSTFIQYF
DNA: TGTGCCAGCAGCTCGACCTTTATTCAGTACTTC

J: TRBJ2-5
size: many
V: TRBV20-1
D: NA
CDR3: CSADGRSGYEETQYF
DNA: TGCAGTGCCGATGGTCGGAGCGGGTACGAAGAGACCCAGTACTTC

J: TRBJ2-1
size: many
V: TRBV6-2/TRBV6-3
D: TRBD2
CDR3: CASSYLTSGGAYNEQFF
DNA: TGTGCCAGCAGTTACCTGACTAGCGGGGGAGCCTACAATGAGCAGTTCTTC

J: TRBJ1-1
size: NA
V: TRBV6-5
D: TRBD1
CDR3: CASRRTGTSEAFF
DNA: TGTGCCAGCAGAAGGACAGGGACGAGTGAAGCTTTCTTT

J: TRBJ2-5
size: many
V: TRBV29-1
D: TRBD2
CDR3: CSVVPSGARWETQYF
DNA: TGCAGCGTTGTACCCAGCGGGGCGAGGTGGGAGACCCAGTACTTC

J: TRBJ2-5
size: many
V: TRBV9
D: NA
CDR3: CASSVGSHQETQYF
DNA: TGTGCCAGCAGCGTAGGGTCTCACCAAGAGACCCAGTACTTC

J: TRBJ2-3
size: many
V: TRBV12-3/TRBV12-4
D: NA
CDR3: CASSPRPRDTQYF
DNA: TGTGCCAGCAGTCCCCGCCCTAGAGATACGCAGTATTTT